This TCR beta chain emerged from a study of cytomegalovirus exposure and HLA in healthy donors. This clone was seen a single time. The PCR ran on 60 Vbeta and 13 Jbeta primers. The table came from immunoSEQ multiplex PCR; TCRdb's copy has only in-frame clones and leaves some out. Of under 150,000 clones listed, 67% are singletons. This receptor was taken from a man aged 18 to 30 in good health and CMV-seropositive. The sequencing sample was made of PBMCs.

CDR3 nucleotide sequence: TGTGCCAGCAGTGAATTAGGTCCGCGGGAGACCCAGTACTTC. This encodes CASSELGPRETQYF. The chain recombines TRBV2 with TRBJ2-5; the D is unclear. The CDR3 loop spans 14 amino acids. V was trimmed by 2 bases and J by 5 bases, leaving 12 bases between them. Germline-derived CDR1 and CDR2 are SNHLY and FYNNEI. The variable domain in full, with the rest retrieved from reference TRBV2 and TRBJ2-5, is EPEVTQTPSHQVTQMGQEVILRCVPISNHLYFYWYRQILGQKVEFLVSFYNNEISEKSEIFDDQFSVERPDGSNFTLKIRSTKLEDSAMYFCASSELGPRETQYFGPGTRLLVL.